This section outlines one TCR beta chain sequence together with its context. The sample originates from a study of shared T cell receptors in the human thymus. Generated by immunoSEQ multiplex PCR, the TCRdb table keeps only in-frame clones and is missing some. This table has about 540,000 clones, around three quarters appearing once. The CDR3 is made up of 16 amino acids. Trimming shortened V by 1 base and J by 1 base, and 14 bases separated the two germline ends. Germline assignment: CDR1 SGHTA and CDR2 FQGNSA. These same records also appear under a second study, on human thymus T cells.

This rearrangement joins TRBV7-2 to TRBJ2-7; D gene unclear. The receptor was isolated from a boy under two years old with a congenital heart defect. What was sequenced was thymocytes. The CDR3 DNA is TGTGCCAGCAGCTTAGGGCCCGGAGCGAGGTCCTACGAGCAGTACTTC. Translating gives CASSLGPGARSYEQYF.